This TCR beta chain originates from a study of CD8+ T cells in alopecia areata. Extraction of RNA preceded its reverse transcription into cDNA, which served as the sequencing template. The data were produced by immunoSEQ multiplex PCR, yet TCRdb's version contains in-frame clones alone and is incomplete. This sample carries more than 90,000 clones, none of them present only once. The CDR3 length is 15 residues. The germline CDR1 and CDR2 sequences are NNHDY and SYVADS. Losses at the gene ends were 2 bases for V and 1 base for J; bases not matched to a gene: 3. Concerning this clone itself: Its antigen is not known. Gene names are mouse gene names. The read ends 4 residues early relative to the CDR3; the germline J gene fills the gap. Other DNA sequences in the same sample also yield this CDR3.

Broader study findings: Lesional scalp, notably in alopecia totalis/universalis, had clonality above that of normal scalp. Between patients, shared TCR sequences were less clear than in mice. This was possibly due in part to HLA diversity in the patient population. Scalp sample sequencing also detects resident alphabeta T cells of normal skin.

The TCR sequence derives from a C3H/HeJ mouse with alopecia areata. The strain is characterized by the MHC haplotype H2-k. V is TRBV13-3 and J is TRBJ2-4, with 8 positions matching TRBD1. Material: lesional skin. Here the CDR3 reads CASSDDRGGQNTLYF. CDR3 DNA, as far as it was read: TGTGCCAGCAGTGACGACAGGGGTGGTCAAAAC.